The sequence of this T cell receptor (beta chain) was determined in a study of cytomegalovirus exposure and HLA in healthy donors. Overall study findings and caveats: As immune exposure information, only CMV serostatus was available. Exclusion as indistinguishable affected some V segments, including TRBV6-2 and TRBV6-3. The study assumed roughly uniform donor sequencing depth for presence/absence analyses.

It was with 60 Vbeta and 13 Jbeta primers that the PCR ran. Clones were sequenced by immunoSEQ multiplex PCR, and TCRdb holds only the in-frame ones, with some missing. The ten top clones account for 1.3%, within a sample of about 160,000 clones. The V end lost 2 bases, the J end lost 5 bases, and 16 bases lay between the germline ends. The CDR3 has 16 residues. The germline V gene encodes CDR1 SGHTA and CDR2 FQGNSA. As concerns this clone: Its antigen is as yet unknown.

The gene calls are TRBV7-2 and TRBJ1-5; unclear D gene. Material for sequencing was PBMCs. This TCR derives from a woman aged 60-70 years in good health and CMV-seronegative. Here the CDR3 DNA reads TGTGCCAGCAGCTTAAACAAAGGAGGGCTGGATCAGCCCCAGCATTTT. It yields the protein CASSLNKGGLDQPQHF.